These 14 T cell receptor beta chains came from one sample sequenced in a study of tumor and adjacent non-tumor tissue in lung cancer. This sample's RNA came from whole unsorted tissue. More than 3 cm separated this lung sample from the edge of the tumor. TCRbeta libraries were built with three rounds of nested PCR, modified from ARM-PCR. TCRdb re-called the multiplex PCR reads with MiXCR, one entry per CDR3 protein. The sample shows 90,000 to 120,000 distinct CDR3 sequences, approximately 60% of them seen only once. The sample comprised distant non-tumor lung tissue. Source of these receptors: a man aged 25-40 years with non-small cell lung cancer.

The CDR3 DNA reads TGTGCCAGCAGTAGTCGGAGGGAGCACTACGAGCAGTACTTC. Its translation: CASSSRREHYEQYF. The J gene is TRBJ2-7, the V gene TRBV6-2 or TRBV6-3, with a tentative D call TRBD2 (6 bases). Per germline, CDR1 MNHEY and CDR2 SVGEGT. The CDR3 spans 14 residues. V was pared by 5 bases and J by 3 bases, with 14 bases between.

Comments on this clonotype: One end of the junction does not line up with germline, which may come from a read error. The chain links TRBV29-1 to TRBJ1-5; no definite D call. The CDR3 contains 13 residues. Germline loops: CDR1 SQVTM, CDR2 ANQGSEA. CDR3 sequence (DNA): TGCAGCATTGCTCGGAGTAGCAATAAGCCCCAGCATTTT. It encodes CSIARSSNKPQHF.

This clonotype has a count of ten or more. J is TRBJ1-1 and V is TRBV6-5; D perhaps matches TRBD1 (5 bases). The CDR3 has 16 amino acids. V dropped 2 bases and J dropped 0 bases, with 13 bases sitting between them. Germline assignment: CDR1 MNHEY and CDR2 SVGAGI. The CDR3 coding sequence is TGTGCCAGCAGTTACGAGGCAGGGCTCATGAACACTGAAGCTTTCTTT. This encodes CASSYEAGLMNTEAFF.

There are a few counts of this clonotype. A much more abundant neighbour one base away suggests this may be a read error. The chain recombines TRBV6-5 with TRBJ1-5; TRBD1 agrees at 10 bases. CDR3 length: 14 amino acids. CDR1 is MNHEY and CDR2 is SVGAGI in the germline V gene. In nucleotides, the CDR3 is TGTGTCAGCAGGAACGGACAGGGGGATCAGCCCCAGCATTTT. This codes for CVSRNGQGDQPQHF.

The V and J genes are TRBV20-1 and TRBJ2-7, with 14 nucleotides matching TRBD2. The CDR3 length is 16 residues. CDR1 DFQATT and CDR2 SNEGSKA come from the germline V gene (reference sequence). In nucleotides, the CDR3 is TGCGGTGTCCTCCGGACTAGCGGGGGGTTTTCCTACGAGCAGTACTTC. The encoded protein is CGVLRTSGGFSYEQYF.

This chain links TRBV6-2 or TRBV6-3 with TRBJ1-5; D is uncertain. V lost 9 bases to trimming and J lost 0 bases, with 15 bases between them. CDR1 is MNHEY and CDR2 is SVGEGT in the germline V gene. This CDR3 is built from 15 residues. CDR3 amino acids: CASSKGMVSNQPQHF. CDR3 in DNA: TGTGCCAGTAGTAAAGGGATGGTTAGCAATCAGCCCCAGCATTTT.

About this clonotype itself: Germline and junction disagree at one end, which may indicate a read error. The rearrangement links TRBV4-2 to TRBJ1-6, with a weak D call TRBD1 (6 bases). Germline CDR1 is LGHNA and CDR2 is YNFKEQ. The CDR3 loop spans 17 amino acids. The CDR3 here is CASSQETSIGGAAPLHF. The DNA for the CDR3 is TGTGCTAGCAGCCAAGAGACCTCAATAGGGGGTGCGGCACCCCTCCACTTT.

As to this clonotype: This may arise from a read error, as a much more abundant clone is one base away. The CDR3 DNA follows: TGTGCCAGCAGTTTAGGAGGGAGGCACACCGGGAAGCTGTTTTTT. It is translated as CASSLGGRHTGKLFF. V usage is TRBV12-3 or TRBV12-4 and J usage is TRBJ2-2; the D gene is possibly TRBD2 (6 bases). The CDR3 runs to 15 residues.

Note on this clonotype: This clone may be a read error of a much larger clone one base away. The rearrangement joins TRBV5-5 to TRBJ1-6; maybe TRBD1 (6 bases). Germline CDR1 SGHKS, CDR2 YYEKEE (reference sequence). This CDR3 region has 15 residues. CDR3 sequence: CASRSQGFEYSPFHF. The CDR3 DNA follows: TGTGCCAGCAGATCACAGGGTTTTGAATACTCACCCTTCCACTTT.

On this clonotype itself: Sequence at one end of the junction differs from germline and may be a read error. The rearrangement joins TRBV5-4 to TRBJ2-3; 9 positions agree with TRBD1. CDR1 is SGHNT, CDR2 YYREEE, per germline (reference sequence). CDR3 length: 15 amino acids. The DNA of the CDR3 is TGTGCCACTAAAACCGGGACAGGGTGGATAGATACGGAGTATTTT. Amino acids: CATKTGTGWIDTEYF.

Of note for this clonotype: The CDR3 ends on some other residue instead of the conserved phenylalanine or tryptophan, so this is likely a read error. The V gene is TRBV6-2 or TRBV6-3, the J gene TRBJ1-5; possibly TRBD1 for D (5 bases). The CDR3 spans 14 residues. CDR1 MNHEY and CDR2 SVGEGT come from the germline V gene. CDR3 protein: CATDRQSSNRPQHY. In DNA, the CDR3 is TGTGCCACCGATCGACAGTCAAGCAATCGGCCCCAGCATTAT.

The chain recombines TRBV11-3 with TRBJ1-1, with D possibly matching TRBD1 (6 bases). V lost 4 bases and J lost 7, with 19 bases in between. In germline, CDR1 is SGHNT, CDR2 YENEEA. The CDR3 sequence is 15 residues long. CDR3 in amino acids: CASSSLEKRDIEAFF. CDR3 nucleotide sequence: TGTGCCAGCAGCTCTCTGGAGAAGAGGGACATTGAAGCTTTCTTT.

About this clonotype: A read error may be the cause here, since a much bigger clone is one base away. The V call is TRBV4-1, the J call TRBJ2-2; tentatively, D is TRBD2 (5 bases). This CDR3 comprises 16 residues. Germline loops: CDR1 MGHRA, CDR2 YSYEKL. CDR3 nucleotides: TGCGCCAGCAGCCAAGAGGCTAGAGCCAACACCGGGGAGCTGTATTTT. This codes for CASSQEARANTGELYF.

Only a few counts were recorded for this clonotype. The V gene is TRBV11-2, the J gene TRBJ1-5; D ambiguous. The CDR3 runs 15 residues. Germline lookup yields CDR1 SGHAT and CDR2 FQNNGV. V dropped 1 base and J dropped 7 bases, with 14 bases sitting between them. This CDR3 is CASSLGVRGWQPQHF. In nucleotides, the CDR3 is TGTGCCAGCAGCTTAGGGGTCCGAGGTTGGCAGCCCCAGCATTTT.